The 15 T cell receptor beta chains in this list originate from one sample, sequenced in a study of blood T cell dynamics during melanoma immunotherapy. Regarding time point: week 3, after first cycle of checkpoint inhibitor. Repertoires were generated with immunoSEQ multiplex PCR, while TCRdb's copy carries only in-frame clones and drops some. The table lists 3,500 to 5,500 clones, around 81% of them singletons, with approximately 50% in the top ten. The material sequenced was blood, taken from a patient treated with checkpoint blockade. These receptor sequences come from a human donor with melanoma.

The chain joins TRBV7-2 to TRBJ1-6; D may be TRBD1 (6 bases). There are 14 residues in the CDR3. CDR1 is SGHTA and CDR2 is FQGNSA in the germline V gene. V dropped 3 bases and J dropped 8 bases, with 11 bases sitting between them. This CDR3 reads CASSFQGFYSPLHF. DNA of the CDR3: TGTGCCAGCAGCTTCCAGGGGTTTTATTCACCCCTCCACTTT.

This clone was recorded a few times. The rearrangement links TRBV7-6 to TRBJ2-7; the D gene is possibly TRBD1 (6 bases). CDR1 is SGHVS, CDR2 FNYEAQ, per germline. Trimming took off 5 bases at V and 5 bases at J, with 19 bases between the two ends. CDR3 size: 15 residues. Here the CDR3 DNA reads TGTGCCAGCAGCCCGGAGCAGGGGTATCGGAACGAGCAGTACTTC. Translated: CASSPEQGYRNEQYF.

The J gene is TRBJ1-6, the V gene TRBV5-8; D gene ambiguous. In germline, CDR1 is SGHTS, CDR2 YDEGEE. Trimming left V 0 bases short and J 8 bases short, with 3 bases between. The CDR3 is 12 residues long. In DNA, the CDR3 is TGTGCCAGCAGCTTGGGGTATTCACCCCTCCACTTT. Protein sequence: CASSLGYSPLHF.

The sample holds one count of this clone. In DNA form, the CDR3 reads TGCGCCAGCAGCCAAGACGCGACGGTGAACACTGAAGCTTTCTTT. Translated: CASSQDATVNTEAFF. This chain joins TRBV4-1 and TRBJ1-1, with unresolved D. V gave up 0 bases and J gave up 0 bases, with 8 bases separating them. The germline CDR1 and CDR2 sequences are MGHRA and YSYEKL. The CDR3 runs 15 residues.

CDR3 in amino acids: CASSLGLAGTTDTQYF. CDR3 nucleotides: TGTGCCAGCAGCTTAGGACTAGCGGGAACCACAGATACGCAGTATTTT. The chain joins TRBV11-3 to TRBJ2-3, with TRBD2 identical over 11 bases. V trimming: 1 base; J trimming: 2 bases; junction bases outside the gene matches: 2. The CDR3 runs 16 residues. Germline V lookup: CDR1 SGHNT, CDR2 YENEEA.

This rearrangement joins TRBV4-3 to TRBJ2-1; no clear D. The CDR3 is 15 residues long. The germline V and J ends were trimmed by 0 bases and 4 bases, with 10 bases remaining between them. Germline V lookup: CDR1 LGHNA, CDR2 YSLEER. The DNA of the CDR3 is TGCGCCAGCAGCCAAGATGGTGTCCGGTACAATGAGCAGTTCTTC. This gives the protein CASSQDGVRYNEQFF.

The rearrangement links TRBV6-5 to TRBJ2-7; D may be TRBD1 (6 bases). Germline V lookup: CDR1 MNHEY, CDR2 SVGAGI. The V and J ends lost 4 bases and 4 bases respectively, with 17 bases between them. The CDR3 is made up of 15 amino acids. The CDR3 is CASSFRDEGVYEQYF. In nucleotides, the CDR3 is TGTGCCAGCAGTTTCCGGGACGAGGGGGTATACGAGCAGTACTTC.

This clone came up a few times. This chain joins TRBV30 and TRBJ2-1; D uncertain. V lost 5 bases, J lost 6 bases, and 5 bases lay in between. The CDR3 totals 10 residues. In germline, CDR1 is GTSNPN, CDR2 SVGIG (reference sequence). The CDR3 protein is CAWGPNEQFF. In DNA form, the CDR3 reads TGTGCCTGGGGGCCCAATGAGCAGTTCTTC. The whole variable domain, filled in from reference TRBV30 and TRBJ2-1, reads SQTIHQWPATLVQPVGSPLSLECTVEGTSNPNLYWYRQAAGRGLQLLFYSVGIGQISSEVPQNLSASRPQDRQFILSSKKLLLSDSGFYLCAWGPNEQFFGPGTRLTVL.

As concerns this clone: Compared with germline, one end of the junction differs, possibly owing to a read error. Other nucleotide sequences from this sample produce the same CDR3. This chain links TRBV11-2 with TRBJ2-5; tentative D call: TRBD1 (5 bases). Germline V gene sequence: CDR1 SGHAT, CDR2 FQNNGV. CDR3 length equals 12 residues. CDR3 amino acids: CASTDSQETQYF. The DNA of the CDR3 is TGCGCCAGCACCGACAGCCAAGAGACCCAGTACTTC.

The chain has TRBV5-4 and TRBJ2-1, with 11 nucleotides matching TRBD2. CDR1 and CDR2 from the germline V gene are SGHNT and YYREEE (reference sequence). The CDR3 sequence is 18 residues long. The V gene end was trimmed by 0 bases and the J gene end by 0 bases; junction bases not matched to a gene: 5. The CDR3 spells CASSLALAGASSYNEQFF. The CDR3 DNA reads TGTGCCAGCAGCTTGGCACTAGCGGGGGCCTCCTCCTACAATGAGCAGTTCTTC.

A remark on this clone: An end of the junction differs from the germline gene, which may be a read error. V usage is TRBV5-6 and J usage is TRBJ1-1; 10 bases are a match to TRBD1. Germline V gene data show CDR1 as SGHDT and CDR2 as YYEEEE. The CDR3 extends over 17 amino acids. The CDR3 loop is CASSQDWGQGTDTEAFF. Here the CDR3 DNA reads TGCGCCAGCAGCCAAGATTGGGGACAGGGGACGGACACTGAAGCTTTCTTT. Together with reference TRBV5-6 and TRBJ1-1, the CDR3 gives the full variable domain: DAGVTQSPTHLIKTRGQQVTLRCSPKSGHDTVSWYQQALGQGPQFIFQYYEEEERQRGNFPDRFSGHQFPNYSSELNVNALLLGDSALYLCASSQDWGQGTDTEAFFGQGTRLTVV.

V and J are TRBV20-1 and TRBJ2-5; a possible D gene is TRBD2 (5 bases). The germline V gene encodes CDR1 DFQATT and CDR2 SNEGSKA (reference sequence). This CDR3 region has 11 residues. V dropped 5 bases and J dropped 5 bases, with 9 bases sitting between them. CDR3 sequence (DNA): TGCAGTGCTCGAGGCGGGGAGACCCAGTACTTC. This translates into CSARGGETQYF.

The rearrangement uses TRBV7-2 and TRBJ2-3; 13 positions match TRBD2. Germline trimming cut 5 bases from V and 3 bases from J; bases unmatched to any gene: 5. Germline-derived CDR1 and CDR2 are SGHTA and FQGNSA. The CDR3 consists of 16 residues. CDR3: CASSRTSGGGTDTQYF. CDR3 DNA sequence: TGTGCCAGCAGCAGAACTAGCGGGGGGGGAACAGATACGCAGTATTTT.

Written as DNA, the CDR3 is TGTGCCAGCAGTGACTCCTCAGGGGCCTATGGCTACACCTTC. Protein product: CASSDSSGAYGYTF. The chain links TRBV6-4 to TRBJ1-2; TRBD1 might be the D (6 bases). Trimming cost V 0 bases and J 4 bases, with 9 bases left between them. There are 14 residues in the CDR3. The germline gives CDR1 MRHNA, CDR2 SNTAGT.

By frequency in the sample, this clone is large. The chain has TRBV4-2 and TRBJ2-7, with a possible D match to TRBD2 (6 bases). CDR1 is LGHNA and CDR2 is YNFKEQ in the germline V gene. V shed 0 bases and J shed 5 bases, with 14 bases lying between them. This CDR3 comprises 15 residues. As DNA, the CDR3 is TGTGCCAGCAGCCAAGATCAGGAGGGAATCGACGAGCAGTACTTC. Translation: CASSQDQEGIDEQYF.